The clone carrying this T cell receptor (beta chain) has more than one count but fewer than ten. V lost 1 base to trimming and J lost 5 bases, with 11 bases between them. The germline V gene has CDR1 KGHSH and CDR2 LQKENI. CDR3 length: 15 amino acids. From the RT-PCR reads, TCRdb called clonotypes with MiXCR, one entry per CDR3 protein. The table records almost 700,000 distinct CDR3 sequences, more than 13% of them present only once. The rearrangement joins TRBV18 to TRBJ1-4, with D unresolved. The receptor's source is a female donor in good health, serving as a healthy control. Material for sequencing was memory CD4+ T cells from blood. The CDR3 reads CASSPRSGANEKLFF. The CDR3 DNA is TGTGCCAGCTCACCACGGAGTGGAGCGAATGAAAAACTGTTTTTT.